The present entry profiles one T cell receptor beta chain with its context. The assay was immunoSEQ multiplex PCR, and TCRdb's table has in-frame clones only and misses some. The repertoire includes roughly 56,000 clones, roughly 85% of them detected once, and around 0.9% sits in the top ten. The sample is drawn from a study of OX40 agonist ivuxolimab in advanced cancers. Germline CDR1 and CDR2: LNHDA and SQIVND (reference sequence). This CDR3 is 16 amino acids long. Trimming removed 9 bases from V and 4 bases from J, with 24 bases in between. The material was CD4+ or CD8+ T cells sorted from blood, obtained in a trial of the OX40 agonist ivuxolimab. The TCR sequence derives from an adult with an advanced solid tumor such as melanoma, head and neck, liver or kidney cancer. The rearrangement joins TRBV19 to TRBJ1-2; D is undetermined. The CDR3 loop is CASREGARLKLYGYTF. CDR3 nucleotide sequence: TGTGCCAGCCGTGAGGGCGCCAGGCTTAAGCTCTATGGCTACACCTTC.